This TCR beta chain was identified during a study of cytomegalovirus exposure and HLA in healthy donors. PCR amplification relied on 60 Vbeta primers (plus 13 Jbeta primers). Sequencing was performed with immunoSEQ multiplex PCR; in TCRdb, only in-frame clones are kept and a portion is missing. The sample shows around 130,000 clones, 81% of them seen only once. For this clone: Its cognate antigen is unknown.

Study results and limitations: Sequencing depth roughly uniform across donors was assumed in presence/absence analyses.

The CDR3 loop spans 21 amino acids. Germline CDR1 SGHVS, CDR2 FQNEAQ. This sequence joins TRBV7-8 and TRBJ2-5; 14 bases agree with TRBD2. The end of the DNA aligns better with TRBJ2-7, so the J call may be wrong. This sequence was found in a man between 18 and 35 years old in good health and CMV-seronegative. Sequencing was done on a sample of PBMCs. In nucleotides, the CDR3 is TGTGCCAGCAGCTTAGCTTTTTTGGGACTAGCGGGGGCTGCGAGCTCCTACGAGCAGTACTTC. It yields the protein CASSLAFLGLAGAASSYEQYF.